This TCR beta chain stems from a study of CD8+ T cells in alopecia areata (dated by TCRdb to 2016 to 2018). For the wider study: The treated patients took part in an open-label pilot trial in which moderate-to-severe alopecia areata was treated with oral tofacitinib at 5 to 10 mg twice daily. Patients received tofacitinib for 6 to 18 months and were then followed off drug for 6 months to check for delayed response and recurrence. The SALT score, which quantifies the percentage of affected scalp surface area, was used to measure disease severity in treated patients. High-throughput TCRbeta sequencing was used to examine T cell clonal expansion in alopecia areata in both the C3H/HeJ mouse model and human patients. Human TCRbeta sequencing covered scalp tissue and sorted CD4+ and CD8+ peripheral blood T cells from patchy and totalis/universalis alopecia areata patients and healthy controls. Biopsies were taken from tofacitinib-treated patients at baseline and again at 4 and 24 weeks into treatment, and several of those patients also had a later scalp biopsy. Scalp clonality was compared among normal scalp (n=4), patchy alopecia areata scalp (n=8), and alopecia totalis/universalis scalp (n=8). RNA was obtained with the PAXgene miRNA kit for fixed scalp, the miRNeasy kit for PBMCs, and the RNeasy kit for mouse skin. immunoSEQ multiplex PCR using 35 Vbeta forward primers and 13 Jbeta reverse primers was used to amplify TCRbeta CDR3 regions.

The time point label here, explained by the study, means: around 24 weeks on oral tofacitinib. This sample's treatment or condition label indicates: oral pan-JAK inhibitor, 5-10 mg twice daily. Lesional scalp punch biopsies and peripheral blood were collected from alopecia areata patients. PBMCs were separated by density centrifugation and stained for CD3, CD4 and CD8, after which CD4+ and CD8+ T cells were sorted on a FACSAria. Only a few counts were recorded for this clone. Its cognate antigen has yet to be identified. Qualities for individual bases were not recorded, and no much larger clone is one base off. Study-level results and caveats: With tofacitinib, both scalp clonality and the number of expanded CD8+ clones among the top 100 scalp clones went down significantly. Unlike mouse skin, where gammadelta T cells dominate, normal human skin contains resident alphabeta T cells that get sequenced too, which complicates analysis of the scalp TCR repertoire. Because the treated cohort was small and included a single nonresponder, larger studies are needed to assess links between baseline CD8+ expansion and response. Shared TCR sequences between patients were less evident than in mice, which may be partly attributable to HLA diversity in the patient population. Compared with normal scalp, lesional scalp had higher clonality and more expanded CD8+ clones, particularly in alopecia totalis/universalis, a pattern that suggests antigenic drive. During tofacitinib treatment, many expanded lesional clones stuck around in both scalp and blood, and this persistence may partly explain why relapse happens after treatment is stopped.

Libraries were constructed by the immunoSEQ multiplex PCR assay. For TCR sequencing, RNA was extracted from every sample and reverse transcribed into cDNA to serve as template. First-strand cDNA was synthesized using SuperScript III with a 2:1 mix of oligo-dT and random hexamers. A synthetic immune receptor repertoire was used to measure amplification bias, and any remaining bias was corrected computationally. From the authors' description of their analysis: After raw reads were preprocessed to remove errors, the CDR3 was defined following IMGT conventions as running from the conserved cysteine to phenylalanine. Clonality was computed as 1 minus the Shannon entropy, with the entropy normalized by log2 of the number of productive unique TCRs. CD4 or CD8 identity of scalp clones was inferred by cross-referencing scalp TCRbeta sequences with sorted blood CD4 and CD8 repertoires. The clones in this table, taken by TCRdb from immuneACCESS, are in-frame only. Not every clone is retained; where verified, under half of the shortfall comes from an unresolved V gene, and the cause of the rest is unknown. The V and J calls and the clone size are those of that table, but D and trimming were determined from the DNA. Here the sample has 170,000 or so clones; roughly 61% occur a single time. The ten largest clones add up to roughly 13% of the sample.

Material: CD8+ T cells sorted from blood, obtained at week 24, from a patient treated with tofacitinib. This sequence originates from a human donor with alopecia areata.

The DNA sequence follows: TGTGCCAGCAGCTTAGCGGGGGGGATACAAGAGACCCAGTACTTC. It encodes CASSLAGGIQETQYF. The chain couples TRBV13 to TRBJ2-5; TRBD2 fits 8 bases in the junction. CDR1 and CDR2 (PRHDT, FYEKMQ) derive from the germline V gene (reference sequence). V is pruned by 1 base and J by 2 bases, leaving 3 bases of the junction without a gene match. The CDR3, from cysteine to phenylalanine, totals 15 residues. Only the CDR3 region is kept as DNA, spanning 45 bases read in frame from base 1.